The following is a TCR beta chain sequence with its context. This sample stems from a study of T cells in Graves' hyperthyroidism and ophthalmopathy. Unmatched junction bases numbered 7, after V lost 7 bases and J lost 2 bases. This CDR3 has 14 residues. Per germline, CDR1 DFQATT and CDR2 SNEGSKA (reference sequence). Researchers took RNA transcripts and amplified the TCR beta CDR3 regions from them. The study used the HTBI primer set for a first-round RT-PCR of the TCR CDR3. TCRdb re-called the multiplex PCR reads through MiXCR, storing one row per CDR3 protein. The sample lists roughly 500,000 distinct CDR3 sequences, approximately 49% occurring once.

The clonotype comes from an adult woman with Graves' disease, either hyperthyroidism or ophthalmopathy (not recorded which). The chain has TRBV20-1 and TRBJ2-7; 11 positions match TRBD2. The sample was peripheral blood or thyroid tissue (not recorded which). The CDR3 bases are TGCAGTGGAGTAGCGGGAGGGCTCCCCTACGAGCAGTACTTC. Translation gives CSGVAGGLPYEQYF.